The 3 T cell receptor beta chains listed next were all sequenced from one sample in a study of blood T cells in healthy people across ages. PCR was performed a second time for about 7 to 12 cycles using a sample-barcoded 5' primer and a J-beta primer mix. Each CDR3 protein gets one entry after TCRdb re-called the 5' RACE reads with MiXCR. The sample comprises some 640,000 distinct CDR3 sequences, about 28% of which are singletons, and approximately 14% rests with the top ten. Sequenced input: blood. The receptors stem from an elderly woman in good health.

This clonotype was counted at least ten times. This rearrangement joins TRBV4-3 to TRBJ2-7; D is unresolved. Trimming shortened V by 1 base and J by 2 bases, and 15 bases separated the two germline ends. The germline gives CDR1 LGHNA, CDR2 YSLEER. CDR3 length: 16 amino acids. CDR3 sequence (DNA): TGCGCCAGCAGCCAAGGACGCGTCACGATGACCTACGAGCAGTACTTC. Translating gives CASSQGRVTMTYEQYF.

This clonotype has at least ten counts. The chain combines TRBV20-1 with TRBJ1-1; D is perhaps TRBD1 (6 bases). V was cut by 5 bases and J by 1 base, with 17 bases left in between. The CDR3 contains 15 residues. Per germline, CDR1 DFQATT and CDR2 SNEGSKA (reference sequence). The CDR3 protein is CSAEPDSGRNTEAFF. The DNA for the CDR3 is TGCAGTGCTGAACCGGACAGCGGTCGGAACACTGAAGCTTTCTTT.

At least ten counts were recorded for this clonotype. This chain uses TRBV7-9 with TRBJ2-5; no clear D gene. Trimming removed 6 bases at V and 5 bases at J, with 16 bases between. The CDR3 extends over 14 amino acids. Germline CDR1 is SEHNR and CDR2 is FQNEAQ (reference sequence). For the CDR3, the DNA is TGTGCCAGCAGGATTGCCGGCCCCTTCGAGACCCAGTACTTC. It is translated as CASRIAGPFETQYF.